Listed below are T cell receptor beta chains from one sample, sequenced in a study of brain metastases from non-small cell lung cancer. Generated by immunoSEQ multiplex PCR, the TCRdb table keeps only in-frame clones and is missing some. Of 2,000 to 3,000 clones detected, about 85% appear once; the ten largest clones hold about a sixth. Input material: primary lung tumor tissue. These receptors all stem from a donor over 35 with non-small cell lung cancer. CDR3s include the opening cysteine and the closing phenylalanine or tryptophan. D genes are given only for firm matches. Some rows have no size entry. The others give once, few or many, or a class for an expanded clone.

J: TRBJ1-6; length: 18; V: TRBV7-8; D: -; size: -; DNA: TGTGCCAGCAGCTTAGGTGGTCAGGGTGGGAGGTATAATTCACCCCTCCACTTT; CDR3: CASSLGGQGGRYNSPLHF
J: TRBJ1-1; length: 13; V: TRBV15; D: -; size: -; DNA: TGTGCCACCAGCGGGGCAGGCGGGACTGAAGCTTTCTTT; CDR3: CATSGAGGTEAFF
J: TRBJ1-5; length: 13; V: TRBV2; D: -; size: -; DNA: TGTGCCAGCAGTGAACAGTGGGATCAGCCCCAGCATTTT; CDR3: CASSEQWDQPQHF
J: TRBJ1-1; length: 17; V: TRBV19; D: -; size: -; DNA: TGTGCCACCCGATCCCCCGGGACCGGTCGTGTTGACACTGAAGCTTTCTTT; CDR3: CATRSPGTGRVDTEAFF
J: TRBJ1-1; length: 12; V: TRBV6-2/TRBV6-3; D: -; size: -; DNA: TGTGCCAGCAGTGATTTGGGCACTGAAGCTTTCTTT; CDR3: CASSDLGTEAFF
J: TRBJ2-7; length: 15; V: TRBV4-3; D: -; size: few; DNA: TGCGCCAGCAGCCAAGGGTCTGCGCCAGGCTACGAGCAGTACTTC; CDR3: CASSQGSAPGYEQYF
J: TRBJ1-4; length: 13; V: TRBV9; D: -; size: -; DNA: TGTGCCAGCAGCGTGGGTTTGGGGGAAAAACTGTTTTTT; CDR3: CASSVGLGEKLFF
J: TRBJ2-4; length: 13; V: TRBV6-2/TRBV6-3; D: -; size: -; DNA: TGTGCCAGCAGTCCCGCTACTAGAGCCCCCCAGTACTTC; CDR3: CASSPATRAPQYF
J: TRBJ1-3; length: 15; V: TRBV2; D: TRBD1; size: -; DNA: TGTGCCAGCAGGGCGACAGGGTCAAGAGGAAACACCATATATTTT; CDR3: CASRATGSRGNTIYF
J: TRBJ2-5; length: 14; V: TRBV20-1; D: -; size: once; DNA: TGCAGTGCTAGTTCGGGGGCCGGTCAGGAGACCCAGTACTTC; CDR3: CSASSGAGQETQYF
J: TRBJ1-6; length: 14; V: TRBV9; D: -; size: -; DNA: TGTGCCAGCAGCGTAGCCTTATATAATTCACCCCTCCACTTT; CDR3: CASSVALYNSPLHF
J: TRBJ2-3; length: 14; V: TRBV25-1; D: TRBD1; size: few; DNA: TGTGCCAGCAGTGGTATAGGGGGCAATCAGCCCCAGTATTTT; CDR3: CASSGIGGNQPQYF
J: TRBJ1-3; length: 14; V: TRBV5-6; D: -; size: -; DNA: TGTGCCAGCAGCTTACAGGACTCTGGAAACACCATATATTTT; CDR3: CASSLQDSGNTIYF
J: TRBJ1-2; length: 15; V: TRBV6-5; D: TRBD1; size: -; DNA: TGTGCCAGCTGTCCTCTCGACGGACAGGGCCATGGCTACACCTTC; CDR3: CASCPLDGQGHGYTF
J: TRBJ1-5; length: 13; V: TRBV12-3/TRBV12-4; D: -; size: -; DNA: TGTGCCAGCGTGGGGGGTAGCAATCAGCCCCAGCATTTT; CDR3: CASVGGSNQPQHF
J: TRBJ1-2; length: 13; V: TRBV29-1; D: TRBD1; size: -; DNA: TGCAGCGTTGGGGGGACAGGGACGTATGGCTACACCTTC; CDR3: CSVGGTGTYGYTF
J: TRBJ2-5; length: 16; V: TRBV2; D: -; size: few; DNA: TGTGCCAGCAAGGAGGGCGACAGGCTGTTTGAGGAGACCCAGTACTTC; CDR3: CASKEGDRLFEETQYF
J: TRBJ1-2; length: 12; V: TRBV29-1; D: -; size: -; DNA: TGCAGCGTAGGAGGGGGTTGGTCTGGCTACACCTTC; CDR3: CSVGGGWSGYTF
J: TRBJ1-2; length: 13; V: TRBV19; D: TRBD1; size: -; DNA: TGTGCCAGTAGTGGGACAGCCTACTATGGCTACACCTTC; CDR3: CASSGTAYYGYTF
J: TRBJ1-1; length: 14; V: TRBV7-9; D: -; size: -; DNA: TGTGCCAGCAGCATGGGACGGATGAACACTGAAGCTTTCTTT; CDR3: CASSMGRMNTEAFF
J: TRBJ2-3; length: 13; V: TRBV25-1; D: -; size: -; DNA: TGTGCCAGCACCCTCGGGGGTACAGATACGCAGTATTTT; CDR3: CASTLGGTDTQYF
J: TRBJ1-1; length: 12; V: TRBV29-1; D: -; size: -; DNA: TGCAGCGTTGCCAGTACTAATACTGAAGCTTTCTTT; CDR3: CSVASTNTEAFF
J: TRBJ2-1; length: 12; V: TRBV5-6; D: -; size: -; DNA: TGTGCCAGCAGTCGAGGGGGAAATGAGCAGTTCTTC; CDR3: CASSRGGNEQFF
J: TRBJ2-7; length: 15; V: TRBV7-2; D: TRBD2; size: -; DNA: TGTGCCAGCAGCGGGGGAGGGGCGGGCAACTACGAGCAGTACTTC; CDR3: CASSGGGAGNYEQYF
J: TRBJ1-1; length: 13; V: TRBV5-1; D: -; size: few; DNA: TGCGCCAGCAGCTTGGGCGGGGACACTGAAGCTTTCTTT; CDR3: CASSLGGDTEAFF
J: TRBJ1-1; length: 11; V: TRBV7-9; D: -; size: once; DNA: TGTGCCAGCAGCTTAGTCACTGAAGCTTTCTTT; CDR3: CASSLVTEAFF
J: TRBJ1-6; length: 18; V: TRBV3-1/TRBV3-2; D: TRBD1; size: -; DNA: TGTGCCAGCAGCCAACAAACAGGGGCCAGCTCCTATAATTCACCCCTCCACTTT; CDR3: CASSQQTGASSYNSPLHF
J: TRBJ2-5; length: 15; V: TRBV3-1/TRBV3-2; D: -; size: once; DNA: TGTGCCAGCAGCCAAGTCCCAGGACCACAAGAGACCCAGTACTTC; CDR3: CASSQVPGPQETQYF
J: TRBJ1-4; length: 15; V: TRBV19; D: TRBD1; size: -; DNA: TGTGCCAGTATTGACAGGGGCTCAACTAATGAAAAACTGTTTTTT; CDR3: CASIDRGSTNEKLFF
J: TRBJ1-6; length: 17; V: TRBV4-1; D: -; size: -; DNA: TGCGCCAGCAGCCAAGGCCGGGGTGCAGACTATAATTCACCCCTCCACTTT; CDR3: CASSQGRGADYNSPLHF
J: TRBJ1-5; length: 15; V: TRBV6-1; D: -; size: -; DNA: TGTGCCAGCAGTGAAGCAGGCGGTAAATATCAGCCCCAGCATTTT; CDR3: CASSEAGGKYQPQHF
J: TRBJ1-2; length: 14; V: TRBV6-5; D: -; size: -; DNA: TGTGCCAGCAGAGCACGAGGGGAGGGCTATGGCTACACCTTC; CDR3: CASRARGEGYGYTF
J: TRBJ2-5; length: 16; V: TRBV9; D: -; size: -; DNA: TGTGCCCGCCGCGTAGAGGGAGGGGGCGGAGGAGAGACCCAGTACTTC; CDR3: CARRVEGGGGGETQYF
J: TRBJ2-2; length: 13; V: TRBV27; D: TRBD1; size: -; DNA: TGTGCCAGCGCCAGGGGGCTCACCGGGGAGCTGTTTTTT; CDR3: CASARGLTGELFF
J: TRBJ1-1; length: 13; V: TRBV19; D: -; size: -; DNA: TGTGCCAGTATAGGGCAAGGGAACACTGAAGCTTTCTTT; CDR3: CASIGQGNTEAFF
J: TRBJ2-3; length: 15; V: TRBV6-2/TRBV6-3; D: TRBD2; size: -; DNA: TGTGCCAGCAGTGCCCTAGCGGCTAGCACAGATACGCAGTATTTT; CDR3: CASSALAASTDTQYF
J: TRBJ2-4; length: 13; V: TRBV2; D: TRBD1; size: once; DNA: TGTGCCATCGACGGGACAGGCAAAAACATTCAGTACTTC; CDR3: CAIDGTGKNIQYF
J: TRBJ2-3; length: 10; V: TRBV25-1; D: -; size: -; DNA: TGTGCCAGCAGTGAGACACTTTGGTATTTT; CDR3: CASSETLWYF
J: TRBJ2-3; length: 14; V: TRBV24-1; D: TRBD1; size: -; DNA: TGTGCCACCAGTGGGGGGACAGGGCCAGATACGCAGTATTTT; CDR3: CATSGGTGPDTQYF
J: TRBJ1-2; length: 13; V: TRBV10-3; D: -; size: -; DNA: TGTGCCATCAACGCGGGGGCTAACTATGGCTACACCTTC; CDR3: CAINAGANYGYTF